The 11 T cell receptor beta chains below come from one sample, sequenced in a study of blood T cell repertoires in COVID-19. Generated by immunoSEQ multiplex PCR, the TCRdb table keeps only in-frame clones and is missing some. The sample holds 200,000 to 250,000 clones, less than 90% seen once. The sample consisted of peripheral blood. These receptors were collected from an elderly woman with active or convalescent COVID-19.

In its sample, this clone was seen once. This chain joins TRBV7-2 and TRBJ1-1; no reliable D call. V lost 6 bases and J 1 base, leaving 9 bases between the germline ends. Germline values: CDR1 SGHTA, CDR2 FQGNSA. CDR3 size: 13 residues. The CDR3 nucleotides read TGTGCCAGCAGGCGTGAGGGGAACACTGAAGCTTTCTTT. Protein product: CASRREGNTEAFF.

The count of this clone is one. V and J are TRBV9 and TRBJ1-3, with 7 bases aligning to TRBD1. Germline V CDR1 and CDR2: SGDLS, YYNGEE. CDR3 size: 16 residues. J gave up 0 bases and V 3 bases, and 6 bases lay outside the gene matches. CDR3 nucleotide sequence: TGTGCCAGCAGCGCGACAGGGTCCATCTCTGGAAACACCATATATTTT. Protein sequence: CASSATGSISGNTIYF. Supplemented by reference TRBV9 and TRBJ1-3, the full variable domain reads DSGVTQTPKHLITATGQRVTLRCSPRSGDLSVYWYQQSLDQGLQFLIQYYNGEERAKGNILERFSAQQFPDLHSELNLSSLELGDSALYFCASSATGSISGNTIYFGEGSWLTVV.

The chain couples TRBV18 to TRBJ1-1, with 7 bases matching TRBD1. The germline V gene has CDR1 KGHSH and CDR2 LQKENI. There are 15 residues in the CDR3. Trimming removed 4 bases from V and 0 bases from J; junction bases left unmatched: 5. This chain's CDR3 is CASSLGQSLNTEAFF. The CDR3 DNA follows: TGTGCCAGCTCACTGGGACAGTCACTGAACACTGAAGCTTTCTTT.

The chain uses TRBV5-1 and TRBJ2-5; TRBD1 might be the D (6 bases). Germline CDR1 and CDR2: SGHRS and YFSETQ. Deletions cut 0 bases from V and 4 bases from J, with 10 bases between. The length of the CDR3 is 14 residues. CDR3 region: CASSLVGGAETQYF. The DNA for the CDR3 is TGCGCCAGCAGCTTGGTTGGGGGCGCAGAGACCCAGTACTTC.

This sequence joins TRBV5-1 and TRBJ2-5; 12 bases are shared with TRBD2. J gave up 1 base and V 3 bases, and 10 bases lay outside the gene matches. The germline CDR1 and CDR2 sequences are SGHRS and YFSETQ. This CDR3 region has 18 residues. The CDR3 loop reads CASSWGRTSGEIQETQYF. The CDR3 coding sequence is TGCGCCAGCAGCTGGGGCCGGACTAGCGGGGAGATCCAAGAGACCCAGTACTTC.

V gene TRBV2 combines with J gene TRBJ2-5; D uncertain. CDR1 and CDR2 (germline): SNHLY, FYNNEI. With 5 bases removed from V and 3 bases from J, the gap between germline ends came to 10 bases. The CDR3 is made up of 13 amino acids. This CDR3 reads CASSRDQEETQYF. CDR3 DNA: TGTGCCAGCAGTAGAGACCAGGAAGAGACCCAGTACTTC.

The chain joins TRBV7-9 to TRBJ1-1; 8 nucleotides line up with TRBD1. The CDR3 is 11 residues long. CDR1 and CDR2 (germline): SEHNR, FQNEAQ (reference sequence). V gave up 4 bases and J gave up 9 bases; unmatched junction bases: 1. The CDR3 reads CASSWTGQAFF. DNA for the CDR3: TGTGCCAGCAGCTGGACAGGGCAAGCTTTCTTT.

The genes are TRBV15 and TRBJ2-2; maybe TRBD1 (6 bases). The length of the CDR3 is 15 residues. V was pared by 0 bases and J by 4 bases, with 9 bases between. The germline V gene has CDR1 LNHNV and CDR2 YYDKDF (reference sequence). The CDR3 coding sequence is TGTGCCACCAGCAGAGATCCAGGGGCCACCGGGGAGCTGTTTTTT. Encoded protein: CATSRDPGATGELFF.

J is TRBJ1-2 and V is TRBV6-5, with D possibly being TRBD1 (6 bases). The CDR3 runs to 15 residues. V was pared by 6 bases and J by 8 bases, with 22 bases between. The germline gives CDR1 MNHEY, CDR2 SVGAGI. The CDR3 sequence is CASRPYSGQLGGYTF. The CDR3, as DNA: TGTGCCAGCAGGCCGTATTCCGGACAGTTGGGGGGCTACACCTTC.

The chain is built from TRBV6-5 and TRBJ1-5; maybe TRBD1 (6 bases). CDR3 length: 15 residues. CDR1 is MNHEY, CDR2 SVGAGI, per germline. Trimming left V 7 bases short and J 2 bases short, with 15 bases between. The CDR3 DNA reads TGTGCCAGCAAGGGGGGGGGAAAAGGCAATCAGCCCCAGCATTTT. As protein: CASKGGGKGNQPQHF.

V gene TRBV27 combines with J gene TRBJ2-2; no reliable D call. Trimming left V 4 bases short and J 1 base short, with 4 bases between. The CDR3 sequence is 13 residues long. Germline CDR1 and CDR2: MNHEY and SMNVEV (reference sequence). CDR3 region: CASSSRNTGELFF. The CDR3 region has the DNA TGTGCCAGCAGTTCCCGGAACACCGGGGAGCTGTTTTTT.